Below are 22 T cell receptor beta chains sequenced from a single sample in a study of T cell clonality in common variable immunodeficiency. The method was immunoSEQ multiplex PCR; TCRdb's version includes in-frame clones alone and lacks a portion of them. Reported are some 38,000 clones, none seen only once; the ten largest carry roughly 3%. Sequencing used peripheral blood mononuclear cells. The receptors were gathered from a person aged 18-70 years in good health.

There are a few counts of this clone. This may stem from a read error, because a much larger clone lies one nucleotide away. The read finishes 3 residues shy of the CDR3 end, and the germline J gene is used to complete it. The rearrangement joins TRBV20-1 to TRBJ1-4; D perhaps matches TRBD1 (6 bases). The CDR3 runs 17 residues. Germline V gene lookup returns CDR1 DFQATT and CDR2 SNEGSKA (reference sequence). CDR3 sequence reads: CSAISGTGSRGANVLFF. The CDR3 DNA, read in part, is TGCAGTGCTATATCGGGCACAGGCTCGCGGGGGGCCAACGTA.

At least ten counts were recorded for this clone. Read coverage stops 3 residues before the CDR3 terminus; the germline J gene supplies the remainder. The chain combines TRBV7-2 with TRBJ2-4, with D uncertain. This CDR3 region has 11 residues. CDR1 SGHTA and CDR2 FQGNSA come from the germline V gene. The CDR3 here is CASSLETSQYF. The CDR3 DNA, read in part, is TGTGCCAGCAGCTTAGAGACAAGT.

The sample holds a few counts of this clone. CDR3 DNA (partial): TGTGCCAGCAGCTTACAGAGATTGGCTGCC. This gives the protein CASSLQRLAA. The entire CDR3 is CASSLQRLAAYTF. The chain employs TRBV7-2 and TRBJ1-2; D remains unclear. The sequence runs out 3 residues before the end of the CDR3; the remainder is reconstructed from the germline J gene. The CDR3 is 13 amino acids. Per germline, CDR1 SGHTA and CDR2 FQGNSA.

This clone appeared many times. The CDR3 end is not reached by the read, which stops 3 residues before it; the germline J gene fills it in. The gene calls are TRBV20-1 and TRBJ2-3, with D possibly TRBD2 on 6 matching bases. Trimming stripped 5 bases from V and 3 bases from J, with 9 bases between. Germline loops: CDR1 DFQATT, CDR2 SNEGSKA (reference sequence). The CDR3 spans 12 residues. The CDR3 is CSAYSGTDTQYF. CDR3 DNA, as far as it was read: TGCAGTGCTTATAGCGGAACAGATACG.

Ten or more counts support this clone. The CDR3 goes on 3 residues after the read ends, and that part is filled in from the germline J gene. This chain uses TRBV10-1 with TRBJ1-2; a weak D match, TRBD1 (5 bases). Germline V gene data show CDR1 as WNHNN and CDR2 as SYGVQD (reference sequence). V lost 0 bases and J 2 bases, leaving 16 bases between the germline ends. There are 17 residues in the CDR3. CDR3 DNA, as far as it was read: TGCGCCAGCAGTGAGTCACCAGGGCCCTTCGAAAACTATGGC. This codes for CASSESPGPFENYG. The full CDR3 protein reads CASSESPGPFENYGYTF.

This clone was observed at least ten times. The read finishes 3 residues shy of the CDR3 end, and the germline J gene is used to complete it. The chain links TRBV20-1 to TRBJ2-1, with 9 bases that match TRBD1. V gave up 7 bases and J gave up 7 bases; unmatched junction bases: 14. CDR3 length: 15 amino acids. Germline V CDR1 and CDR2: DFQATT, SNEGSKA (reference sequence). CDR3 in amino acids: CSGIKDRGIGNEQFF. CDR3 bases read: TGCAGTGGCATCAAGGACAGGGGAATCGGGAATGAG.

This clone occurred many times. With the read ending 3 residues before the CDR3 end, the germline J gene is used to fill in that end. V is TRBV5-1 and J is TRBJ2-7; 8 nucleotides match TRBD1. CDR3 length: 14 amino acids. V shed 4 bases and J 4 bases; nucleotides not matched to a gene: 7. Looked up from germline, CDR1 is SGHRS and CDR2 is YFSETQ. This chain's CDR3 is CASSLTGQGYEQYF. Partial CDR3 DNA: TGCGCCAGCAGCCTGACCGGACAGGGATACGAG.

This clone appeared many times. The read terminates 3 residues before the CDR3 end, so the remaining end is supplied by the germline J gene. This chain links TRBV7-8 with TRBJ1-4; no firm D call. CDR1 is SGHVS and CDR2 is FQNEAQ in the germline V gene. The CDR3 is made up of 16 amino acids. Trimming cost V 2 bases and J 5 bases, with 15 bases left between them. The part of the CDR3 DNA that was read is TGTGCCAGCAGCTTAACGTCTGGGCCCCTCAATGAAAAA. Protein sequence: CASSLTSGPLNEK. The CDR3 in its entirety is CASSLTSGPLNEKLFF.

The CDR3 loop reads CARSRGSRTDYGYTF. CDR3 bases read: TGTGCCAGAAGCCGGGGAAGCCGGACAGATTATGGC. The V call is TRBV5-3, the J call TRBJ1-2; D might be TRBD1 (6 bases). The read ends 3 residues shy of where the CDR3 ends; the end is completed using the germline J gene. TRBV5-3 carries the ORF label, with uncertain function. V was pared by 4 bases and J by 5 bases, with 18 bases between. The CDR3 has 15 amino acids.

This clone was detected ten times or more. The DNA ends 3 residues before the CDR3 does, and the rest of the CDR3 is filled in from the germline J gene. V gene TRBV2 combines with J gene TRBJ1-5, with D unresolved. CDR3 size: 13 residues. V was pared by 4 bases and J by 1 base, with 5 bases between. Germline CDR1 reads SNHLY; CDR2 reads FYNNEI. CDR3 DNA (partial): TGTGCCAGCAGTGTTCAGAGCAATCAGCCC. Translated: CASSVQSNQP. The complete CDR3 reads CASSVQSNQPQHF.

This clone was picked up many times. Incomplete CDR3 DNA: TGTGCCAGCAGTCGTGCACAGGACCGGGTCGGGGAG. Its protein is CASSRAQDRVGE. The entire CDR3 protein reads CASSRAQDRVGELFF. The chain couples TRBV28 to TRBJ2-2; D perhaps matches TRBD1 (5 bases). The CDR3 extends 3 residues past the end of the read, so its final part is completed from the germline J gene. CDR1 and CDR2 from the germline V gene are MDHEN and SYDVKM. The V end lost 5 bases, the J end lost 7 bases, and 17 bases lay between the germline ends. The CDR3 extends over 15 amino acids.

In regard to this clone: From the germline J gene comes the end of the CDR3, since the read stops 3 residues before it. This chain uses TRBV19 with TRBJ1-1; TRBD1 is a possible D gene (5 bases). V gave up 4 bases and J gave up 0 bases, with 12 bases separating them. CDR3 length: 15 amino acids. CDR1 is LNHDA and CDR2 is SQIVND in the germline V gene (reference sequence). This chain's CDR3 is CASSNSGGVNTEAFF. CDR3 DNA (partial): TGTGCCAGTAGTAATTCTGGAGGGGTGAACACTGAA.

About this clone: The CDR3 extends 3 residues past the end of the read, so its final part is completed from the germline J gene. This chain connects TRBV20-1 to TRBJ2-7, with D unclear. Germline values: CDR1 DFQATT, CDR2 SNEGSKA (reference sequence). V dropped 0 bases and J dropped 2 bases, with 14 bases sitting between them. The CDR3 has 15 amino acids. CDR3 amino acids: CSARDILVSTYEQYF. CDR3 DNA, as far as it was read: TGCAGTGCTAGAGATATCCTAGTTTCGACCTACGAG.

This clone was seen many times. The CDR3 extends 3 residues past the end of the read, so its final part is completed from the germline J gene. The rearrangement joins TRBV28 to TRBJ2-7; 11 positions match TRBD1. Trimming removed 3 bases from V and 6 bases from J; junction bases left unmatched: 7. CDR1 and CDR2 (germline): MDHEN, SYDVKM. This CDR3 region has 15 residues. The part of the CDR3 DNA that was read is TGTGCCAGCAGTTTTGCCGGGACAGGGGGTGGCGAG. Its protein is CASSFAGTGGGE. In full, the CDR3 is CASSFAGTGGGEQYF.

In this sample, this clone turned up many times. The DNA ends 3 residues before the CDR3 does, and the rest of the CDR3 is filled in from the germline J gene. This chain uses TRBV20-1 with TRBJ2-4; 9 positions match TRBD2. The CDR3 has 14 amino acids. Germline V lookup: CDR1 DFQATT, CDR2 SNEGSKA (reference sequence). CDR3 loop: CSARAASGEETQYF. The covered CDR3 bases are TGCAGTGCTAGGGCGGCTAGCGGGGAAGAGACT.

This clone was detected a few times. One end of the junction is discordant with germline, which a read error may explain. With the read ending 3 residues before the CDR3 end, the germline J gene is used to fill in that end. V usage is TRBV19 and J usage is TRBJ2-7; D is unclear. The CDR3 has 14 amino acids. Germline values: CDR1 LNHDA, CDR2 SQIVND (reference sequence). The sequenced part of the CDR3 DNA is TGTACCAGTAGTCCAACGACAACAACGTACGAG. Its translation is CTSSPTTTTYE. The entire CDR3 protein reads CTSSPTTTTYEQYF.

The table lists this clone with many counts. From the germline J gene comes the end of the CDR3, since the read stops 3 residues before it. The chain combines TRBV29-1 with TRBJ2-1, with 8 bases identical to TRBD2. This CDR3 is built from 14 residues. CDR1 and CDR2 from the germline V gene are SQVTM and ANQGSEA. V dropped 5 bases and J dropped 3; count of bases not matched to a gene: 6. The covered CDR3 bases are TGCAGCGTTCAAGCGGGGGAGAGCTACAATGAG. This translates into CSVQAGESYNE. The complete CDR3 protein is CSVQAGESYNEQFF.

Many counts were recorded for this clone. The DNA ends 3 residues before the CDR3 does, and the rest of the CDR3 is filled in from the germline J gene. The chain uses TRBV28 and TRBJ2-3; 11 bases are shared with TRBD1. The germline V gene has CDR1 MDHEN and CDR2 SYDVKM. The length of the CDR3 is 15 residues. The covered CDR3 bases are TGTGCCAGCAGTCCCCGGACAGGGGGCTTTGAGACG. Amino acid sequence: CASSPRTGGFET. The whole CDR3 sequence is CASSPRTGGFETQYF.

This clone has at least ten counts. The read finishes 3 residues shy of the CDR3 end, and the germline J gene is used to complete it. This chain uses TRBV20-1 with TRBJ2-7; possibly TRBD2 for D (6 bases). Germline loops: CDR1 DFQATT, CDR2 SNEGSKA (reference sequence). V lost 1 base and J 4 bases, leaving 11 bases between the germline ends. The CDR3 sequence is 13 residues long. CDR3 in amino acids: CSARGRVRYEQYF. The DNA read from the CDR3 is TGCAGTGCTAGAGGGAGGGTTCGGTACGAG.

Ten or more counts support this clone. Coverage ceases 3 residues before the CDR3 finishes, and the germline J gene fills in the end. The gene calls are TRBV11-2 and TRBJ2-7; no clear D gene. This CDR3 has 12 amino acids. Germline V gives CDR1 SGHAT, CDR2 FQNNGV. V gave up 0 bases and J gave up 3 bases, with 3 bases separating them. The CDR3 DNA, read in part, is TGTGCCAGCAGCTTAGAAGGCTACGAG. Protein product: CASSLEGYE. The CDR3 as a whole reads CASSLEGYEQYF.

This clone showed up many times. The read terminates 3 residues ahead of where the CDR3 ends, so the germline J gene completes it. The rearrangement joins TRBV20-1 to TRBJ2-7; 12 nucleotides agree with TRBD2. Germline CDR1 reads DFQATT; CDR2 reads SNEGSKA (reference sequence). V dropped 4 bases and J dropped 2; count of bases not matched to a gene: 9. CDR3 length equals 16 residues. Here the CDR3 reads CSATGLAGGSPYEQYF. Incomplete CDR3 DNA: TGCAGTGCTACTGGGCTAGCGGGAGGGTCCCCCTACGAG.

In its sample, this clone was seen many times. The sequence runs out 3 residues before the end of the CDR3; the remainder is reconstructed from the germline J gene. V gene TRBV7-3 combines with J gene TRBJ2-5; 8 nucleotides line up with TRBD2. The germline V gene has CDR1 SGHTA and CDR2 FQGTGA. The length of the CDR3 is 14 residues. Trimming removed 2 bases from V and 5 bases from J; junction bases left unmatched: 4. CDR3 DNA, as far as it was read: TGTGCCAGCAGCTTAGCGGGAGGAAGGGAGACC. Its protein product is CASSLAGGRET. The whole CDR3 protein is CASSLAGGRETQYF.